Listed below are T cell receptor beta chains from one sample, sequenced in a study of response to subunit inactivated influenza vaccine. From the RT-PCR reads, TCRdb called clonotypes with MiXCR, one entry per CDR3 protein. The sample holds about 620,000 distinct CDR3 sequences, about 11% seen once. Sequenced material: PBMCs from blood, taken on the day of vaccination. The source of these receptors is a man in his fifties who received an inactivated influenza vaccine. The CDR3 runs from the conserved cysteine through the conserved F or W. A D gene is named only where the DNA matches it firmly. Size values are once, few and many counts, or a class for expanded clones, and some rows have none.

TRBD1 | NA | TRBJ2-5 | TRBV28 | CASNPGQGMGETQYF | TGTGCCAGCAACCCGGGACAGGGGATGGGAGAGACCCAGTACTTC
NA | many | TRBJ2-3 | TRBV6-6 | CASSYGVIQYF | TGTGCCAGCAGTTACGGTGTGATCCAGTATTTT
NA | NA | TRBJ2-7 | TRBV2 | CTISLRPIRARGLTYEQYF | TGTACCATCAGTTTACGGCCGATAAGGGCCAGGGGACTTACCTACGAGCAGTACTTC
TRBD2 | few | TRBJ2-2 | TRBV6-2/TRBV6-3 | CASSYRQGTTNTGELFF | TGTGCCAGCAGTTACAGACAAGGGACTACCAACACCGGGGAGCTGTTTTTT
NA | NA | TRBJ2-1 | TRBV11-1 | CASSSFPSSYNEQFF | TGTGCCAGCAGCTCGTTCCCTAGCTCCTACAATGAGCAGTTCTTC
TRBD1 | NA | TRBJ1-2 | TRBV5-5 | CASSLTGGIYGYTF | TGTGCCAGCAGCTTAACAGGGGGAATATATGGCTACACCTTC
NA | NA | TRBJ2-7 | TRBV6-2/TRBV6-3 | CASLGGQTYEQYF | TGTGCCAGCTTGGGGGGACAGACCTACGAGCAGTACTTC
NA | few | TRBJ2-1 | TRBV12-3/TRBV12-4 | CASSFRRMNEQFF | TGTGCCAGCAGCTTCAGGAGGATGAATGAGCAGTTCTTC
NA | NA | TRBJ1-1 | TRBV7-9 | CASSLAGEAVYAFF | TGTGCCAGCAGCTTAGCGGGGGAGGCAGTATATGCTTTCTTT
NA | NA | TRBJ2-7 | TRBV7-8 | CASSLYKGNYEQYF | TGTGCCAGCAGCTTATATAAGGGGAACTACGAGCAGTACTTC
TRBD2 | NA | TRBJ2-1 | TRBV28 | CASSLRGMGDSGSCVF | TGTGCCAGCAGTTTAAGAGGGATGGGTGATAGCGGGAGTTGCGTCTTC
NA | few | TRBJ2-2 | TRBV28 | CAAGLENTGELFF | TGTGCCGCGGGACTCGAGAACACCGGGGAGCTGTTTTTT
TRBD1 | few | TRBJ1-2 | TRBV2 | CASTLGQGASYGYTF | TGTGCCAGCACCCTCGGACAGGGGGCCAGCTATGGCTACACCTTC
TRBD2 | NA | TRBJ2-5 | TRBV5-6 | CASSMGGFVKTQYF | TGTGCCAGCAGTATGGGGGGGTTTGTAAAGACCCAGTACTTC
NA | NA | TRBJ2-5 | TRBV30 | CAWSPVDGGTQYF | TGTGCCTGGAGCCCCGTTGACGGTGGGACCCAGTACTTC
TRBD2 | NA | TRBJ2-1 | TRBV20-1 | CSARRSGGRSYNEQFF | TGCAGTGCTAGACGTAGCGGGGGCCGCTCCTACAATGAGCAGTTCTTC
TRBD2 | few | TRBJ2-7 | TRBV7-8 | CASSGLAEYEQYF | TGTGCCAGCTCGGGACTAGCTGAATACGAGCAGTACTTC
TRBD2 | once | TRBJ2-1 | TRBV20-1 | CSAPARLAGVSYNEQFF | TGCAGTGCCCCAGCCCGCCTAGCGGGGGTCTCCTACAATGAGCAGTTCTTC
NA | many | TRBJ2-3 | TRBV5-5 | CASSFRSDNTQYF | TGTGCCAGCAGCTTCCGGTCGGACAATACGCAGTATTTT
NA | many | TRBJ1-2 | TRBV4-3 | CASSQGNGGYTF | TGCGCCAGCAGCCAAGGGAACGGAGGCTACACCTTC
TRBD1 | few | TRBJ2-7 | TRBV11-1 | CASSYWGTGLEGAYEQYF | TGTGCCAGCAGCTATTGGGGGACAGGCCTCGAAGGTGCATACGAGCAGTACTTC
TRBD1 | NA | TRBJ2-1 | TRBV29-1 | CSVEEGQGATNEQFF | TGCAGCGTTGAAGAGGGACAGGGGGCTACCAATGAGCAGTTCTTC
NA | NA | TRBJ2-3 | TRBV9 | CASSQSGSATDTQYF | TGTGCCAGCAGCCAGAGCGGGTCCGCGACAGATACGCAGTATTTT
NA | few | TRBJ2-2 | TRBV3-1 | CASSQADHGELFF | TGTGCCAGCAGCCAAGCCGATCACGGGGAGCTGTTTTTT
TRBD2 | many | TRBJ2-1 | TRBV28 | CASSPTSGRSSYNEQFF | TGTGCCAGCAGCCCGACTAGCGGGAGGTCATCCTACAATGAGCAGTTCTTC
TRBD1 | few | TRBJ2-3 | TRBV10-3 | CAISAGTGDSTDTQYF | TGTGCCATCAGTGCTGGGACAGGGGATAGCACAGATACGCAGTATTTT
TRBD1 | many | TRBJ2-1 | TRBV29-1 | CSEGQGFEQFF | TGCAGCGAGGGACAGGGTTTCGAGCAGTTCTTC
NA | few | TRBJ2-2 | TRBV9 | CASSVEGLNTGELFF | TGTGCCAGCAGCGTAGAAGGGCTAAACACCGGGGAGCTGTTTTTT
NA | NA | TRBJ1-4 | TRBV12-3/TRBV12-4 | CASSPGSGEKLFF | TGTGCCAGCAGTCCGGGGTCGGGAGAAAAACTGTTTTTT
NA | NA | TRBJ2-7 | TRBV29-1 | CSVWGGMYEQYF | TGCAGCGTTTGGGGCGGGATGTACGAGCAGTACTTC
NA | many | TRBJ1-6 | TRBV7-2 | CASSLASTYNSPLHF | TGTGCCAGCAGCTTAGCTAGCACTTATAATTCACCCCTCCACTTT